The 18 T cell receptor beta chains reported below all come from one sample, sequenced in a study of kidney transplant recipient with SARS-CoV-2 infection. Each CDR3 protein gets one entry after TCRdb re-called the reads with MiXCR. The repertoire holds roughly 230,000 distinct CDR3 sequences, under 35% seen once, with under 9.5% in the top ten. The sequenced sample was a blood sample, obtained at baseline and between days 110 and 120 from a kidney transplant recipient. The receptors originated from a male patient in his 30s who had COVID-19 and was a kidney transplant recipient. A subset of T cells may come from the graft donor.

At least ten counts were recorded for this clonotype. The V and J genes are TRBV7-4 and TRBJ1-2, with D perhaps TRBD1 (6 bases). The CDR3 runs to 17 residues. The germline gives CDR1 SGHVT, CDR2 SQSDAQ. Trimming left V 5 bases short and J 4 bases short, with 23 bases between. This chain's CDR3 is CASSMGASARKTYGYTF. In DNA form, the CDR3 reads TGTGCCAGCAGCATGGGGGCTTCAGCTCGAAAGACCTATGGCTACACCTTC.

In regard to this clonotype: This clone may be a read error of a much larger clone one base away. This CDR3 is CASVSRVGNQPQHF. The DNA of the CDR3 is TGTGCCAGCGTGTCTCGGGTGGGCAATCAGCCCCAGCATTTT. The rearrangement joins TRBV28 to TRBJ1-5; D not resolved. V shed 8 bases and J shed 2 bases, with 13 bases lying between them. Germline assignment: CDR1 MDHEN and CDR2 SYDVKM. This CDR3 region has 14 residues.

This clonotype was counted a few times. The V and J genes are TRBV2 and TRBJ2-1; 12 bases match TRBD1. This CDR3 has 15 amino acids. CDR1 and CDR2 (germline): SNHLY, FYNNEI. The V and J ends lost 7 bases and 4 bases, in that order; junction bases with no gene match: 5. The CDR3 region has the DNA TGTGCCAGCACGGGGGACAGGGGGCGTTACAATGAGCAGTTCTTC. Encoded protein: CASTGDRGRYNEQFF.

This clonotype was recorded only once. Possible read error: a much larger clone is one base away. The V gene is TRBV20-1, the J gene TRBJ1-2; weak D call: TRBD1 (6 bases). The CDR3 totals 14 residues. CDR1 and CDR2 (germline): DFQATT, SNEGSKA (reference sequence). CDR3 in DNA: TGCAGTGCTAGGGCCCTCAAGGGGGACTATAGCTACACCTTC. Translating gives CSARALKGDYSYTF.

This clonotype occurred many times. The chain carries TRBV3-1 and TRBJ1-2; D ambiguous. The CDR3 consists of 17 residues. Trimming removed 5 bases from V and 4 bases from J, with 23 bases in between. CDR1 is LGHDT and CDR2 is YNNKEL in the germline V gene (reference sequence). Here the CDR3 reads CASSYYRTLRKTYGYTF. In DNA form, the CDR3 reads TGTGCCAGCAGCTACTACCGCACCCTTCGAAAGACCTATGGCTACACCTTC.

This clonotype was seen only a few times. The genes are TRBV7-6 and TRBJ1-2; D remains unclear. CDR3 length: 17 amino acids. V was clipped by 5 bases and J by 4 bases, with 23 bases between them. Germline-derived CDR1 and CDR2 are SGHVS and FNYEAQ. CDR3 DNA: TGTGCCAGCAGCAGTGCCCATGAATCTCGAAAGACCTATGGCTACACCTTC. Amino acid sequence: CASSSAHESRKTYGYTF.

This clonotype was detected ten times or more. V usage is TRBV16 and J usage is TRBJ1-2, with D unclear. The CDR3 totals 17 residues. The germline V and J ends were trimmed by 5 bases and 4 bases, with 23 bases remaining between them. Germline V lookup: CDR1 KGHSY, CDR2 FQNENV. The CDR3 nucleotides read TGTGCCAGCAGCAGGAGGGTGGTCGTTAGAAAGACCTATGGCTACACCTTC. Translation: CASSRRVVVRKTYGYTF.

In regard to this clonotype: A much larger clone differs from this one at a single base, so this may be a read error. The chain joins TRBV5-4 to TRBJ1-2; D gene unclear. The V end was cut by 7 bases, the J end by 4 bases, with 23 bases between. CDR1 is SGHNT and CDR2 is YYREEE in the germline V gene (reference sequence). This CDR3 is built from 16 residues. The CDR3 DNA reads TGTGCCAGCTCTAAGCCCGTACCAGGAAAGACCTATGGCTACACCTTC. It specifies CASSKPVPGKTYGYTF.

Points on this clonotype: Since a much larger clone is just one base distant, this may be a read error. The rearrangement links TRBV25-1 to TRBJ2-1, with 12 bases matching TRBD1. This CDR3 has 14 amino acids. Germline V gives CDR1 MGHDK, CDR2 SYGVNS. This CDR3 reads CASSGGTGGDERFF. In nucleotides, the CDR3 is TGTGCCAGCAGTGGGGGGACAGGGGGCGATGAGCGGTTCTTC.

In this sample, this clonotype turned up many times. The chain links TRBV25-1 to TRBJ1-2; D is undetermined. This CDR3 region has 17 residues. The V gene's germline CDR1 is MGHDK and CDR2 SYGVNS. V lost 5 bases, J lost 4 bases, and 23 bases lay in between. This CDR3 is CASSINTELGKTYGYTF. CDR3 nucleotide sequence: TGTGCCAGCAGTATTAATACAGAACTGGGAAAGACCTATGGCTACACCTTC.

Remarks on this clonotype: One end of the junction does not line up with germline, which may come from a read error. The CDR3 sequence: CASSLSGANALTF. In DNA form, the CDR3 reads TGCGCCAGCAGCTTATCGGGGGCCAACGCCCTGACTTTC. V usage is TRBV5-1 and J usage is TRBJ2-4; D may match TRBD1 or TRBD2 (6 bases each). The tail of the sequence fits TRBJ2-6 better, so the J call may be wrong. Germline V CDR1 and CDR2: SGHRS, YFSETQ. CDR3 length: 13 residues.

The V and J genes are TRBV18 and TRBJ1-1; D remains unclear. Deletions cut 5 bases from V and 0 bases from J, with 13 bases between. CDR1 KGHSH and CDR2 LQKENI come from the germline V gene. The CDR3 covers 15 residues. The CDR3 nucleotides read TGTGCCAGCTCATCTTCAGCGACGGTGAACACTGAAGCTTTCTTT. Encoded protein: CASSSSATVNTEAFF.

In its sample, this clonotype was seen a few times. The chain has TRBV18 and TRBJ2-3; TRBD2 is a possible D gene (7 bases). CDR1 KGHSH and CDR2 LQKENI come from the germline V gene. The ends were cut back, 3 bases at V and 9 bases at J, with 28 bases in the middle. The CDR3 has 18 amino acids. The CDR3, as DNA: TGTGCCAGCTCACCGCCCCGCGGCGCCAGGGGAGGGCCGGGCACGCAGTATTTT. Translating gives CASSPPRGARGGPGTQYF.

This clonotype was seen at least ten times. V gene TRBV2 combines with J gene TRBJ1-1; D gene uncertain. The germline gives CDR1 SNHLY, CDR2 FYNNEI. CDR3 length equals 13 residues. V was trimmed by 4 bases and J by 1 base, leaving 7 bases between them. The CDR3 region is CASSVPKNTEAFF. The CDR3 DNA sequence: TGTGCCAGCAGTGTTCCGAAGAACACTGAAGCTTTCTTT.

This clonotype was counted many times. This chain uses TRBV6-5 with TRBJ1-5; TRBD1 aligns across 12 bases. The CDR3 has 16 residues. The V gene end was trimmed by 6 bases and the J gene end by 4 bases; junction bases not matched to a gene: 7. Per germline, CDR1 MNHEY and CDR2 SVGAGI. Here the CDR3 DNA reads TGTGCCAGCAGACCCGGGACAGGGGGCGGAAATCAGCCCCAGCATTTT. Encoded protein: CASRPGTGGGNQPQHF.

Remarks on this clonotype: A much larger clone is a single base away; this may be a read error. The chain carries TRBV29-1 and TRBJ1-1; perhaps TRBD1 as D (6 bases). The V end was cut by 8 bases, the J end by 2 bases, with 21 bases between. The CDR3 totals 15 residues. Per germline, CDR1 SQVTM and CDR2 ANQGSEA. The CDR3 is CSSGGQSAGNTEAFF. CDR3 nucleotides: TGCAGCTCAGGCGGACAGTCAGCTGGAAACACTGAAGCTTTCTTT.

This clonotype has a count of ten or more. This chain links TRBV7-3 with TRBJ2-1, with 11 bases identical to TRBD2. V trimming: 3 bases; J trimming: 7 bases; junction bases outside the gene matches: 5. CDR1 and CDR2 from the germline V gene are SGHTA and FQGTGA. CDR3 length equals 15 residues. CDR3 protein: CASSLIAGGRNEQFF. The DNA of the CDR3 is TGTGCCAGCAGCTTGATAGCGGGAGGGCGGAATGAGCAGTTCTTC.

Of note for this clonotype: With a much larger clone just one base away, this may be a read error. This chain joins TRBV7-9 and TRBJ2-2; 9 bases agree with TRBD2. This CDR3 spans 16 amino acids. From germline, CDR1 is SEHNR and CDR2 FQNEAQ (reference sequence). For the CDR3, the DNA is TGTGCCAGCAGCTTAGGACTAGCGGCAGACGGCGGGGAGCTGCTTTTT. As protein: CASSLGLAADGGELLF.